The clone carrying this T cell receptor (beta chain) was observed at least ten times. Its antigen is not known. This specimen comes from a study of post-analysis software for immune sequencing data. Broader study findings: Samples made in the same batch grouped tightly together by F measure. There was significantly lower normalized Chao1 diversity in multiple sclerosis patients than in controls. Controls had lower frequencies than patients of about 5 TRBV segments, which included TRBV5-6, TRBV5-1 and TRBV20-1.

Unique molecular identifiers tagged the TCR beta cDNA libraries. MiXCR, run by TCRdb on the PCR reads, gives a single entry per CDR3 protein. The table has over 300,000 distinct CDR3 sequences, 30% to 45% seen once. This CDR3 region has 15 residues. The ends lost 0 bases at V and 0 bases at J; junction bases unmatched: 1. The germline CDR1 and CDR2 sequences are LNHNV and YYDKDF (reference sequence). The sample comprised blood. The chain has TRBV15 and TRBJ2-7; 8 nucleotides align to TRBD1. The sequence derives from a girl between 10 and 17 years old with multiple sclerosis. This CDR3 is CATSRETGGSYEQYF. In DNA, the CDR3 is TGTGCCACCAGCAGAGAAACAGGGGGCTCCTACGAGCAGTACTTC.